Sequencing of this T cell receptor beta chain was carried out in a study of shared clonotypes between healthy human individuals. Findings of the study overall: Several donors held approximately 4.5% of naive CD4 clonotypes in common.

A note on this clone: What it binds is unknown.

Original data processing: Filtering of immunoSEQ junctional sequences could not match full-length read filtering. Using immunoSEQ multiplex PCR, the repertoire was profiled, and TCRdb retains in-frame clones only, with some absent. V and J calls plus clone size are reproduced from that table; the DNA served to infer D and trimming. The data hold about 2.5 million clones, with approximately 90% observed a single time. Looked up from germline, CDR1 is MNHNS and CDR2 is SASEGT. V lost 6 bases and J lost 6; bases outside the gene matches: 1. The length of the CDR3 is 11 residues. CD4+ cells yielded CD45RA+ naive and CD45RA-negative memory subsets.

This TCR was sampled from a young man in good health. Some clones in this sample may be carry-over from other donors' samples. The sample comprised naive CD4+ T cells from PBMCs. Noted subset: CD45RA+ positively selected. The chain employs TRBV6-1 and TRBJ2-7, with 8 positions matching TRBD1. The CDR3 sequence: CASRDRVEQYF. CDR3 bases: TGTGCCAGCAGGGACAGGGTCGAGCAGTACTTC.